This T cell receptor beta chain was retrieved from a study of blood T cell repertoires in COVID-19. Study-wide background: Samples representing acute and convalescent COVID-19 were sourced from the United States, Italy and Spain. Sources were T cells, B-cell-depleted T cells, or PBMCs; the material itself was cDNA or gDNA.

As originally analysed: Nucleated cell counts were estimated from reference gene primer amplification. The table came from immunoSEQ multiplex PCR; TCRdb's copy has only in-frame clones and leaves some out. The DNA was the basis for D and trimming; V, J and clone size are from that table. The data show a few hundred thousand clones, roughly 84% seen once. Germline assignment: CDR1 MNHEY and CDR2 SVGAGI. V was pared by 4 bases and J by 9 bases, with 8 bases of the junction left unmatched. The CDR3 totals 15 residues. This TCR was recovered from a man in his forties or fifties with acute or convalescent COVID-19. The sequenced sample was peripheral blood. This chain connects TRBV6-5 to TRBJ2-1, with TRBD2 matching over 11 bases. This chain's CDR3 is CASSLAGGPRGEQFF. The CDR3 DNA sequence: TGTGCCAGCAGTTTAGCGGGGGGGCCCAGGGGTGAGCAGTTCTTC.